This T cell receptor beta chain is from a study of identical twins. Study findings and constraints: Some out-of-frame alpha sequences were shared by twins, and these showed excess low generation probability.

Via MiXCR, TCRdb re-called the 5' RACE reads, giving one row per CDR3 protein. The table shows just under 650,000 distinct CDR3 sequences, with just over 7% occurring only once. With regard to this clonotype: Its antigen is not known.

The germline V gene encodes CDR1 SGHVS and CDR2 FQNEAQ. Trimming cost V 8 bases and J 10 bases, with 15 bases left between them. The CDR3 length is 13 residues. These same records also appear under a second study, on yellow fever vaccine responses in identical twins.

The chain carries TRBV7-8 and TRBJ1-6; no clear D gene. Material for sequencing was PBMCs. The TCR sequence derives from a woman in her late teens or twenties in good health. CDR3 sequence (DNA): TGTGCCAGCCTCATGCACACGGGGTCACCCCTCCACTTT. This encodes CASLMHTGSPLHF.